This passage covers 15 T cell receptor beta chains from one sample sequenced in a study of OX40 agonist ivuxolimab in advanced cancers. The protocol was immunoSEQ multiplex PCR, while the TCRdb copy is restricted to in-frame clones and leaves out a portion. The repertoire consists of roughly 100,000 clones, with around 96% occurring once and the leading ten covering around 2%. The source material was CD4+ or CD8+ T cells sorted from blood, sampled in a trial of the OX40 agonist ivuxolimab. The source is an adult with an advanced solid tumor such as melanoma, head and neck, liver or kidney cancer.

The chain couples TRBV6-9 to TRBJ1-4, with TRBD1 matching 9 bases. CDR1 is MNHGY, CDR2 SVAAGI, per germline. The V segment lost 10 bases and the J segment 15 bases; nucleotides outside the gene matches: 12. The CDR3 has 12 amino acids. CDR3 amino acids: CANCPGQGRMFF. The CDR3 coding sequence is TGTGCCAACTGCCCGGGACAGGGAAGGATGTTTTTT.

Only one count was recorded for this clone. This sequence joins TRBV15 and TRBJ2-2; 8 nucleotides agree with TRBD1. This CDR3 comprises 15 residues. CDR1 and CDR2 (germline): LNHNV, YYDKDF (reference sequence). V shed 3 bases, J shed 5 bases, and the junction held 5 bases outside the gene matches. The CDR3 sequence: CATSRTGVETGELFF. In DNA form, the CDR3 reads TGTGCCACCAGCAGGACAGGGGTCGAAACCGGGGAGCTGTTTTTT.

This clone showed up just once. The chain employs TRBV27 and TRBJ2-7; D not resolved. The germline V and J ends were trimmed by 4 bases and 1 base, with 11 bases remaining between them. Looked up from germline, CDR1 is MNHEY and CDR2 is SMNVEV (reference sequence). This CDR3 region has 14 residues. The DNA for the CDR3 is TGTGCCAGCAGTTCCTTTAAGGGATCCTACGAGCAGTACTTC. Protein sequence: CASSSFKGSYEQYF.

The chain has TRBV4-1 and TRBJ2-7; D might be TRBD1 or TRBD2, each matching 6 bases. Deletions cut 1 base from V and 7 bases from J, with 20 bases between. Germline CDR1 is MGHRA and CDR2 is YSYEKL. The CDR3 spans 16 residues. CDR3 bases: TGCGCCAGCAGCCAAGTAGGCTGGAGGGGGTCGTATGAGCAGTACTTC. This codes for CASSQVGWRGSYEQYF.

The chain links TRBV19 to TRBJ1-5; D is ambiguous. Per the germline V gene, CDR1 is LNHDA and CDR2 is SQIVND (reference sequence). This CDR3 has 13 amino acids. The V and J ends lost 4 bases and 2 bases respectively, with 6 bases between them. The CDR3 loop reads CASSNGGNQPQHF. DNA of the CDR3: TGTGCCAGTAGTAATGGAGGCAATCAGCCCCAGCATTTT.

The CDR3 loop is CASSSSSGSRYEQYF. CDR3 coding DNA: TGTGCCAGCAGCTCCTCTAGCGGGAGTCGATACGAGCAGTACTTC. V usage is TRBV7-3 and J usage is TRBJ2-7, with 10 bases fitting TRBD2. CDR1 and CDR2 from the germline V gene are SGHTA and FQGTGA. V was pared by 4 bases and J by 4 bases, with 7 bases of the junction left unmatched. This CDR3 region has 15 residues. Full variable domain (remainder filled in from reference TRBV7-3 and TRBJ2-7): GAGVSQTPSNKVTEKGKYVELRCDPISGHTALYWYRQSLGQGPEFLIYFQGTGAADDSGLPNDRFFAVRPEGSVSTLKIQRTERGDSAVYLCASSSSSGSRYEQYFGPGTRLTVT.

The table lists this clone with a count of one. This rearrangement joins TRBV6-6 to TRBJ2-7; a possible D gene is TRBD2 (5 bases). Germline V CDR1 and CDR2: MNHNY, SVGAGI (reference sequence). The CDR3 covers 14 residues. The V end lost 6 bases, the J end lost 5 bases, and 17 bases lay between the germline ends. The CDR3 sequence is CASRRLTGVDEQYF. CDR3 nucleotides: TGTGCCAGCAGGAGACTAACTGGAGTGGACGAGCAGTACTTC.

The chain uses TRBV4-3 and TRBJ2-1; 7 bases agree with TRBD1. Germline-derived CDR1 and CDR2 are LGHNA and YSLEER. The CDR3 loop spans 14 amino acids. V lost 4 bases, J lost 6 bases, and 6 bases stayed unmatched. The CDR3 region has the DNA TGCGCCAGCAGCCGAGACAGGGTCGTCAATGAGCAGTTCTTC. Translating gives CASSRDRVVNEQFF.

This chain joins TRBV20-1 and TRBJ2-4; D remains ambiguous. The CDR3 spans 11 residues. CDR1 and CDR2 (germline): DFQATT, SNEGSKA (reference sequence). Trimming left V 1 base short and J 6 bases short, with 4 bases between. The CDR3 DNA is TGCAGTGCTAGAGCCGGAAACATTCAGTACTTC. Translation: CSARAGNIQYF.

This chain connects TRBV2 to TRBJ1-2, with TRBD1 identical over 7 bases. CDR1 and CDR2 from the germline V gene are SNHLY and FYNNEI. The trim removed 6 bases at V and 4 bases at J, leaving 11 bases unmatched. The CDR3 has 15 residues. Here the CDR3 reads CASRIGQAQFYGYTF. As DNA, the CDR3 is TGTGCCAGCAGGATAGGACAGGCTCAATTCTATGGCTACACCTTC.

This chain links TRBV18 with TRBJ1-1; TRBD1 matches 12 bases. Germline V gene sequence: CDR1 KGHSH, CDR2 LQKENI. The CDR3 has 14 residues. Germline trimming cut 3 bases from V and 5 bases from J; bases unmatched to any gene: 1. The CDR3 bases are TGTGCCAGCTCACCGGGACAGGGGGCAACTGAAGCTTTCTTT. It encodes CASSPGQGATEAFF.

This chain joins TRBV7-9 and TRBJ1-2, with 7 bases lining up with TRBD1. The CDR3 consists of 15 residues. The V and J ends lost 1 base and 4 bases, in that order; junction bases with no gene match: 6. Per germline, CDR1 SEHNR and CDR2 FQNEAQ (reference sequence). The CDR3 nucleotides are TGTGCCAGCAGCTTAGGGACAGGATCCCGCTATGGCTACACCTTC. Translated, it gives CASSLGTGSRYGYTF.

V usage is TRBV7-9 and J usage is TRBJ2-1; no firm D call. V lost 6 bases and J 6 bases, leaving 12 bases between the germline ends. This CDR3 is built from 13 residues. Germline V CDR1 and CDR2: SEHNR, FQNEAQ (reference sequence). The CDR3 protein is CASSLPMLNEQFF. CDR3 bases: TGTGCCAGCAGTTTGCCGATGCTCAATGAGCAGTTCTTC.

CDR3 coding DNA: TGCGCCAGCAGCTTGCAGGACAGGATTTCAGATACGCAGTATTTT. Residues: CASSLQDRISDTQYF. The genes are TRBV5-1 and TRBJ2-3, with 7 bases aligning to TRBD1. Germline CDR1 is SGHRS and CDR2 is YFSETQ. The CDR3 has 15 residues. V gave up 1 base and J gave up 4 bases; unmatched junction bases: 6.

The chain links TRBV30 to TRBJ2-7; D is uncertain. Germline CDR1 and CDR2: GTSNPN and SVGIG (reference sequence). This CDR3 has 11 residues. Trimming left V 2 bases short and J 2 bases short, with 4 bases between. Written as DNA, the CDR3 is TGTGCCTGGAGTTTCACCTACGAGCAGTACTTC. The encoded protein is CAWSFTYEQYF. The whole variable domain, filled in from reference TRBV30 and TRBJ2-7, reads SQTIHQWPATLVQPVGSPLSLECTVEGTSNPNLYWYRQAAGRGLQLLFYSVGIGQISSEVPQNLSASRPQDRQFILSSKKLLLSDSGFYLCAWSFTYEQYFGPGTRLTVT.